This T cell receptor beta chain was recorded in a study of cytomegalovirus exposure and HLA in healthy donors. As regards this clone: A junction end diverges from the germline sequence, so it may reflect a read error.

With 60 Vbeta and 13 Jbeta primers, the PCR was carried out. Assay used: immunoSEQ multiplex PCR; TCRdb lists only in-frame clones, some missing. The sample contains approximately 90,000 clones, less than 85% of which appear only once. The receptor was derived from a man aged 35 to 55 in good health and CMV-seropositive. Sequences were obtained from PBMCs.

CDR3 sequence: CASSVGTSTGELFF. The CDR3 bases are TGTGCTAGCAGCGTCGGGACTAGCACCGGGGAGCTGTTTTTT. The rearrangement links TRBV7-7 to TRBJ2-2; TRBD2 agrees at 8 bases. The CDR3 is 14 amino acids. Germline-derived CDR1 and CDR2 are SSHAT and FNYEAQ (reference sequence). The full variable domain, its missing parts supplied by reference TRBV7-7 and TRBJ2-2, is GAGVSQSPRYKVTKRGQDVTLRCDPISSHATLYWYQQALGQGPEFLTYFNYEAQPDKSGLPSDRFSAERPEGSISTLTIQRTEQRDSAMYRCASSVGTSTGELFFGEGSRLTVL.